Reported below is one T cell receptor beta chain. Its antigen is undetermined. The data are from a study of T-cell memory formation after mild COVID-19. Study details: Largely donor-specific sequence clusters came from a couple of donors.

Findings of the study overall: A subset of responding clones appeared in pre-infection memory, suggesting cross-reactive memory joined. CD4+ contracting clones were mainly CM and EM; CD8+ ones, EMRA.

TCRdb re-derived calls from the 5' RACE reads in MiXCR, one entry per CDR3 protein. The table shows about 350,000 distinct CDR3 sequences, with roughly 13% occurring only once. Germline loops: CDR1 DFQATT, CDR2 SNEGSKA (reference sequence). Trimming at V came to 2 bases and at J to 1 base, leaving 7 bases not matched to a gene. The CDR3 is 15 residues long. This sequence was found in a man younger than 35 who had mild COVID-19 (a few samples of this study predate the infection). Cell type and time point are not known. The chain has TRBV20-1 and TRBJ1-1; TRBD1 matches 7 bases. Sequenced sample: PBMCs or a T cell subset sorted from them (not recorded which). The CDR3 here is CSARSDRAPNTEAFF. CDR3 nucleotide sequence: TGCAGTGCTAGATCCGACAGGGCCCCGAACACTGAAGCTTTCTTT.